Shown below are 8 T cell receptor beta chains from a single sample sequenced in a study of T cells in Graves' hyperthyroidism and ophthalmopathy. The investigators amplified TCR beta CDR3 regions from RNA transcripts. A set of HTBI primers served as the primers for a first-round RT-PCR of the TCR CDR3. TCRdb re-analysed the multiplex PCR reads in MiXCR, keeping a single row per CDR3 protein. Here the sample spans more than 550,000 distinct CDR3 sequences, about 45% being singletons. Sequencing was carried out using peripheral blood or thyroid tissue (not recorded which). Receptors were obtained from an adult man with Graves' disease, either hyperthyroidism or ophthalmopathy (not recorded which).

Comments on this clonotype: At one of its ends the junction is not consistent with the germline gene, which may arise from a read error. The CDR3 bases are TGTGCCACCAGCGGAACCGGGACAGGGTTTGGGAGCAATCAGGCCCAGCATTTT. It encodes CATSGTGTGFGSNQAQHF. The J gene is TRBJ1-5, the V gene TRBV15, with 9 bases identical to TRBD1. Germline V lookup: CDR1 LNHNV, CDR2 YYDKDF (reference sequence). The CDR3 has 18 residues. The whole variable domain, filled in from reference TRBV15 and TRBJ1-5, reads DAMVIQNPRYQVTQFGKPVTLSCSQTLNHNVMYWYQQKSSQAPKLLFHYYDKDFNNEADTPDNFQSRRPNTSFCFLDIRSPGLGDTAMYLCATSGTGTGFGSNQAQHFGDGTRLSIL.

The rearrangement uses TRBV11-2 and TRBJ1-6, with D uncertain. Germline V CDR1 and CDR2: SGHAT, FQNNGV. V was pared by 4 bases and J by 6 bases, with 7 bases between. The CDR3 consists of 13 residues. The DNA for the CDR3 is TGTGCCAGCAGCTGGGCGGGTAATTCACCCCTCCACTTT. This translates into CASSWAGNSPLHF.

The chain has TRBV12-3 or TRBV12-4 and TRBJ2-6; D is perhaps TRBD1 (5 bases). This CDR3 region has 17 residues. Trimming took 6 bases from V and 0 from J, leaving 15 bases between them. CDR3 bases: TGTGCCAGCAGACTGACAGCCCGAATCTCTGGGGCCAACGTCCTGACTTTC. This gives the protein CASRLTARISGANVLTF.

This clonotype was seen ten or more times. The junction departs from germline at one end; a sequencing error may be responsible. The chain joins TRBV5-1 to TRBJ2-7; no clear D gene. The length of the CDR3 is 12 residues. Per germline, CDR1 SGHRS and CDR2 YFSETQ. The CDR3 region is CASSTDGYEQYF. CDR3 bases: TGTGCCAGTAGTACCGACGGCTACGAGCAGTACTTC.

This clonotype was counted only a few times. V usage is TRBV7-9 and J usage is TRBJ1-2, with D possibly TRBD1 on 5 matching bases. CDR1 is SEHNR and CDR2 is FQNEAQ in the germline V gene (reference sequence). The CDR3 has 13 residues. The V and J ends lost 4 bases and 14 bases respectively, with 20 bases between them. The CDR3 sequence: CASSSTALGVRTF. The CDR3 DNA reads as TGTGCCAGCAGCTCGACAGCTCTTGGTGTTCGTACCTTC.

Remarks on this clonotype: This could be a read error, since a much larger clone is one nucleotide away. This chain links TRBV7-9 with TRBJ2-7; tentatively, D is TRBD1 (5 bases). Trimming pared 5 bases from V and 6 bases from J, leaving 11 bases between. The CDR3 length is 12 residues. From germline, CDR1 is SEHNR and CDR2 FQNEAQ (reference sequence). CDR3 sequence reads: CASSKVRGEQYF. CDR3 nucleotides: TGTGCCAGCAGCAAGGTAAGGGGCGAGCAGTACTTC.

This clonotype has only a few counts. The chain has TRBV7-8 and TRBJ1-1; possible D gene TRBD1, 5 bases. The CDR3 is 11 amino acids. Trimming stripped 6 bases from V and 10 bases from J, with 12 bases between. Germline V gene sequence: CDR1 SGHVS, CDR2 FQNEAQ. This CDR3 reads CASSLGVLAFF. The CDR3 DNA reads TGTGCCAGCAGTTTGGGGGTTTTAGCTTTCTTT.

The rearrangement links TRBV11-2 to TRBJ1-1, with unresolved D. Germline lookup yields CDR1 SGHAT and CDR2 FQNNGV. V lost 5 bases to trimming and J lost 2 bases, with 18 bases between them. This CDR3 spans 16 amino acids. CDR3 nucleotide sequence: TGTGCCAGCAGCCAAGATACTACGCTACTTAACACTGAAGCTTTCTTT. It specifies CASSQDTTLLNTEAFF.